This T cell receptor beta chain appears in the sequencing data of a study of vaccination effects on CD4 cells after COVID-19. Libraries were prepared by immunoSEQ multiplex PCR; TCRdb keeps only in-frame clonotypes and omits some of them. Of tens of thousands of clones listed, about three quarters are singletons. Once cultured for approximately ten days, the cells underwent separation to obtain CD4+ T cells. Prior SARS-CoV-2 infection was absent in the vaccine recipients, as shown by negative nucleocapsid antibodies. Concerning this clone: What it recognizes is unknown.

CDR1 is SGHAT, CDR2 FQDESV, per germline (reference sequence). The CDR3 is 14 residues long. Trimming cost V 5 bases and J 2 bases, with 11 bases left between them. This clonotype originated in a human donor who received a COVID-19 vaccine. Sequences were derived from CD4+ T cells from PBMCs cultured without peptide, sampled before COVID-19 vaccination. The chain has TRBV11-1 and TRBJ2-3; tentative D call: TRBD1 (6 bases). CDR3 sequence: CASSPDSLTDTQYF. CDR3 sequence (DNA): TGTGCCAGCAGCCCGGACAGCCTCACAGATACGCAGTATTTT.